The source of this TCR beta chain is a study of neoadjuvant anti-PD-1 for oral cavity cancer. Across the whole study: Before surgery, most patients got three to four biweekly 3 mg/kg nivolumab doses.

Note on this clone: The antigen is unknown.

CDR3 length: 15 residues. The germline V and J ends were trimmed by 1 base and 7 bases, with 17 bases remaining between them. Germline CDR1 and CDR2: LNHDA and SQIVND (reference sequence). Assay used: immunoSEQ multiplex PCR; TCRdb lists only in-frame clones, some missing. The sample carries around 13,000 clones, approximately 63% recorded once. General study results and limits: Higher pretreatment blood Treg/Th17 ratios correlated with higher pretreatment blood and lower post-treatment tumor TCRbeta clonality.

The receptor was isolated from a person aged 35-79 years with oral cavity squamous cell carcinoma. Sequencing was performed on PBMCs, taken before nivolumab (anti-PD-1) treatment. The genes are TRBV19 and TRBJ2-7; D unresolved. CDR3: CASSIGVTTYVEQYF. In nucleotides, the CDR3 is TGTGCCAGTAGTATAGGAGTAACAACGTACGTGGAGCAGTACTTC. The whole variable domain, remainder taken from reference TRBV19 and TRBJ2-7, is DGGITQSPKYLFRKEGQNVTLSCEQNLNHDAMYWYRQDPGQGLRLIYYSQIVNDFQKGDIAEGYSVSREKKESFPLTVTSAQKNPTAFYLCASSIGVTTYVEQYFGPGTRLTVT.